Detailed here is one TCR beta chain. The target antigen is unknown. Possible read error: a much larger clone is one base away. Other DNA sequences in the sample encode the same CDR3. The record originates from a study of metastatic and nonmetastatic thyroid tumors. Background on the study: Malignant and benign thyroid patients had repertoires compared in peripheral blood and tumor or nodule tissue.

Patients had received no treatment of any kind before thyroid surgery. The CDR3 is 14 residues long. Germline CDR1 and CDR2: LNHDA and SQIVND (reference sequence). Findings of the study overall: Significantly higher TCR beta diversity was reportedly seen in malignant thyroid tumors than benign nodules, in blood and tumor.

Authors' analysis steps: Clinicopathological groups of papillary thyroid cancer showed CDR3 differences that were used to build a distant-metastasis classifier. TCRdb re-analyzed the PCR reads using MiXCR. The V and J calls were not made by the authors but by TCRdb's processing. Counted here are approximately 30,000 clones, around 16% occurring once; the ten biggest clones make up roughly 4.7%. The source material was blood. This clonotype was obtained from a female donor with papillary thyroid cancer or a benign thyroid nodule (not recorded which). Some clones in this sample may be carry-over from other donors' samples. This chain joins TRBV19 and TRBJ1-3; 8 nucleotides agree with TRBD1. The CDR3 DNA reads as TGTGCAAGTAGTCTTCGACAGGGGTATAACACCATATATTTT. Amino acid sequence: CASSLRQGYNTIYF.